These T cell receptor beta chains were read from a single sample in a study of blood T cell repertoires in COVID-19. Sequenced by immunoSEQ multiplex PCR; TCRdb stores in-frame clones only, minus some. The sample lists some 220,000 clones; approximately 86% were seen once. Sequencing used peripheral blood. Receptor source: a woman younger than 45 with COVID-19, enrolled during active disease. The CDR3 runs from the conserved cysteine through the conserved F or W. A D gene is named only where the DNA matches it firmly. A clone size is listed for some rows: how often the clone was seen (once, few, many), or a class if it is expanded.

V	J	D	size	DNA	CDR3
TRBV7-9	TRBJ2-3	-	-	TGTGCCAGCAGCTTAGTAGGGGGGGCATTTAGCACAGATACGCAGTATTTT	CASSLVGGAFSTDTQYF
TRBV5-1	TRBJ1-1	-	-	TGCGCCAGCACTAGGGAGGGTGACTACACTGAAGCTTTCTTT	CASTREGDYTEAFF
TRBV5-4	TRBJ2-3	-	-	TGTGCCAGCAGCTTGTTGGAGTCAGATACGCAGTATTTT	CASSLLESDTQYF
TRBV29-1	TRBJ2-2	TRBD1	-	TGCAGCGTTGAACTCGCTCCCGGGACAGGGATAGTAAGCACCGGGGAGCTGTTTTTT	CSVELAPGTGIVSTGELFF
TRBV6-1	TRBJ2-3	TRBD2	-	TGTGCCAGCAGTGAAACGCTAGCGGGGGGGCGTTTCACAGATACGCAGTATTTT	CASSETLAGGRFTDTQYF
TRBV6-2/TRBV6-3	TRBJ2-5	TRBD2	-	TGTGCCAGCAGCCGACTAGCGGAAGAGACCCAGTACTTC	CASSRLAEETQYF
TRBV5-1	TRBJ2-1	TRBD2	-	TGCGCCAGCAGCCCTGGGACTAGCGGGGTCTACAATGAGCAGTTCTTC	CASSPGTSGVYNEQFF
TRBV5-1	TRBJ2-3	TRBD1	-	TGCGCCAGCAGCTTGACAGGGGTTAGCACAGATACGCAGTATTTT	CASSLTGVSTDTQYF
TRBV7-8	TRBJ2-5	TRBD2	-	TGTGCCAGCAGCTTAGCCCGAGGAGCGGGAGCAACCCAGTACTTC	CASSLARGAGATQYF
TRBV6-5	TRBJ2-1	TRBD2	-	TGTGCCAGCAGTAGAACTAGCGGGAGTGGGAATGAGCAGTTCTTC	CASSRTSGSGNEQFF
TRBV12-1	TRBJ2-7	-	-	TGTGCCAGCAGGACAGAACTAGCGGCCCTACGAGAGCAGTACTTC	CASRTELAALREQYF
TRBV14	TRBJ1-1	TRBD1	-	TGTGCCAGCAGCCCCTTCCAGGGGGCATACACTGAAGCTTTCTTT	CASSPFQGAYTEAFF
TRBV9	TRBJ2-7	TRBD2	-	TGTGCCAGCAGCGAATCGCCCCAGACTAGCGGGGTGTACGAGCAGTACTTC	CASSESPQTSGVYEQYF
TRBV5-1	TRBJ2-7	-	once	TGCGCCAGCAGCTTGGATCCGACTGGATCAGGGGAGCAGTACTTC	CASSLDPTGSGEQYF
TRBV19	TRBJ2-3	TRBD1	-	TGTGCCAGTAGCCGGCGGGACAGGGGACGGCGCACAGATACGCAGTATTTT	CASSRRDRGRRTDTQYF
TRBV4-2	TRBJ2-1	-	few	TGTGCCAGCAGCCAAGTCACGGGAAAAGGATCCTACAATGAGCAGTTCTTC	CASSQVTGKGSYNEQFF
TRBV7-2	TRBJ2-3	TRBD2	-	TGTGCCAGCAGCCCCTGGGGGGGGGATACGCAGTATTTT	CASSPWGGDTQYF
TRBV19	TRBJ1-2	TRBD1	-	TGTGCCAGTACCCTACAGGGGTTCCATGGCTACACCTTC	CASTLQGFHGYTF
TRBV30	TRBJ1-1	TRBD1	-	TGTGCCTGGGCTAAGGGACAGGGCGTCACTGAAGCTTTCTTT	CAWAKGQGVTEAFF
TRBV14	TRBJ1-2	TRBD1	-	TGTGCCAGCAGCCAAGCAGGGACAGGGGTTTATGGCTACACCTTC	CASSQAGTGVYGYTF
TRBV19	TRBJ1-5	-	-	TGTGCCAGTAGTAACTACCTACACCATAGCAATCAGCCCCAGCATTTT	CASSNYLHHSNQPQHF
TRBV29-1	TRBJ1-3	-	-	TGCAGCGTTTCCGGGGGAAACACCATATATTTT	CSVSGGNTIYF
TRBV9	TRBJ1-3	-	once	TGTGCCAGCACGATAGATCACTCTGGAAACACCATATATTTT	CASTIDHSGNTIYF
TRBV29-1	TRBJ1-3	-	-	TGCAGCGTTGACCCATGGGGGGGGCTCTCTGGAAACACCATATATTTT	CSVDPWGGLSGNTIYF
TRBV6-6	TRBJ2-3	-	few	TGTGCCACCCTTAGCACAGATACGCAGTATTTT	CATLSTDTQYF
TRBV7-2	TRBJ2-4	TRBD1	-	TGTGCCAGCAGCACCCGGGACAGGGTCGTCAAAAACATTCAGTACTTC	CASSTRDRVVKNIQYF
TRBV7-3	TRBJ2-7	TRBD1	once	TGTGCCAGCAGCTTAAGGCAGGGGGTCCCCTCCTACGAGCAGTACTTC	CASSLRQGVPSYEQYF
TRBV7-9	TRBJ2-2	-	-	TGTGCCAGCAGCTTAGAAGGCAGGGTCACCGGGGAGCTGTTTTTT	CASSLEGRVTGELFF
TRBV18	TRBJ2-1	-	-	TGTGCCAGCTCACCGCCCCGGGAAGAGCAGTTCTTC	CASSPPREEQFF
TRBV11-2	TRBJ2-1	TRBD2	-	TGTGCCAGCAGCTTAGGGGGGACTAGGATTAACAATGAGCAGTTCTTC	CASSLGGTRINNEQFF
TRBV7-9	TRBJ2-7	-	-	TGTGCCAGCAGCTTAGGGACACCGAGCTCCTACGAGCAGTACTTC	CASSLGTPSSYEQYF
TRBV7-2	TRBJ2-1	-	once	TGTGCCAGCAGCTTAGTTGGCGGCGGGAACTCCTACAATGAGCAGTTCTTC	CASSLVGGGNSYNEQFF
TRBV19	TRBJ1-6	-	-	TGTGCCAGTAGTCCGACCCCAAGGGGTAATTCACCCCTCCACTTT	CASSPTPRGNSPLHF
TRBV6-5	TRBJ2-1	-	-	TGTGCCAGCAGTTTGGGGGTTGGCGGGGTCCCTGAGGGGCAGTTCTTC	CASSLGVGGVPEGQFF
TRBV7-7	TRBJ2-7	TRBD2	-	TGTGCCAGCAGCCCCGGGACTAGGAGGACGGGACATTTTTCAGGCGAGCAGTACTTC	CASSPGTRRTGHFSGEQYF
TRBV6-6	TRBJ1-1	TRBD1	-	TGTGCCAGCAGCGACAGGGCAGAGGGATTGAACACTGAAGCTTTCTTT	CASSDRAEGLNTEAFF
TRBV29-1	TRBJ1-2	-	-	TGCAGCGTTGAAAATTTTAGCCTCTATGGCTACACCTTC	CSVENFSLYGYTF
TRBV6-6	TRBJ2-7	-	-	TGTGCCAGCAGTTACGGGCTAAAGCTCGTTATGAACGAGCAGTACTTC	CASSYGLKLVMNEQYF
TRBV18	TRBJ2-3	-	-	TGTGCCAGCTCACCACCTATCACAGATACGCAGTATTTT	CASSPPITDTQYF
TRBV9	TRBJ2-7	TRBD2	-	TGTGCCAGCAGCGGAGTAGCGGGCAGGCAGTACTTC	CASSGVAGRQYF
TRBV18	TRBJ1-2	-	once	TGTGCCAGCTCACCACGACAAGAGGGTTCCTTTAACTATGGCTACACCTTC	CASSPRQEGSFNYGYTF
TRBV10-3	TRBJ1-1	-	few	TGTGCCCATGCGAACACGGGCACTGAAGCTTTCTTT	CAHANTGTEAFF
TRBV7-9	TRBJ2-7	-	-	TGTGCCAGCAGCGTCCCCTGGGACACCTACGAGCAGTACTTC	CASSVPWDTYEQYF
TRBV27	TRBJ1-1	-	-	TGTGCCAGCAGTCGATTAGGGGCCGAAAACGCTGAAGCTTTCTTT	CASSRLGAENAEAFF
TRBV19	TRBJ2-1	-	-	TGTGCCAGTAGTGTCCGACTATACAATGAGCAGTTCTTC	CASSVRLYNEQFF